This entry features one T cell receptor beta chain sequence. Its cognate antigen is unknown. Some clones are missing from TCRdb's copy, which holds only in-frame ones; the method was immunoSEQ multiplex PCR. The data contain around 120,000 clones, approximately 92% of them singletons. The record originates from a study of T cell responses to AZD1222 COVID-19 vaccine. Findings of the study overall: Nearly half of spike-specific TCRs reportedly go after variant regions that carry no mutations. Spike-specific TCR breadth and depth were elevated following two AZD1222 doses. Donors, mostly white British, included more females; clonal diversity was possibly underestimated. In all cases, repertoires were sampled only after the peak T cell response.

CDR1 is MNHNY and CDR2 is SVGAGI in the germline V gene (reference sequence). Trimming cost V 5 bases and J 1 base; bases outside gene matches: 11. The CDR3 is 16 amino acids. The receptor comes from an adult who received the AZD1222 COVID-19 vaccine. The specimen comprised peripheral blood, sampled 28 days after the second AZD1222 dose. The genes are TRBV6-6 and TRBJ2-7; 7 bases fit TRBD1. For the CDR3, the DNA is TGTGCCAGCAGTCAGACCACAGGGGATAGATCCTACGAGCAGTACTTC. Residues: CASSQTTGDRSYEQYF.